These 13 T cell receptor beta chains originate from one sample sequenced in a study of blood T cells in healthy people across ages. Combining a sample-barcoded 5' primer with a J-beta primer mix, a second PCR ran for roughly 6 to 11 cycles. TCRdb re-called the 5' RACE reads with MiXCR, one entry per CDR3 protein. Among about 290,000 distinct CDR3 sequences listed, around 30% were seen once. Sequencing used blood. All receptors derive from a woman between 65 and 79 years old in good health.

In DNA form, the CDR3 reads TGCGCCAGCAGCCAAGATCGGGTGAGCGCACACAGTGAGCAGTTCTTC. Translation gives CASSQDRVSAHSEQFF. The V gene is TRBV4-3, the J gene TRBJ2-5; D gene ambiguous. The J call may be incorrect, as the DNA end agrees better with TRBJ2-1. The CDR3 has 16 amino acids. Germline V gene data show CDR1 as LGHNA and CDR2 as YSLEER.

The CDR3 coding sequence is TGCGCCAGCAGCCCCCTAGGACAGGGTGTCAATGAGCAGTTCTTC. It encodes CASSPLGQGVNEQFF. This rearrangement joins TRBV5-1 to TRBJ2-5; 8 positions agree with TRBD1. The assigned J gene may be wrong: the sequence end matches TRBJ2-1 better. Germline values: CDR1 SGHRS, CDR2 YFSETQ. The CDR3 consists of 15 residues.

V is TRBV29-1 and J is TRBJ2-5; 10 positions match TRBD1. The germline V gene has CDR1 SQVTM and CDR2 ANQGSEA. The trim removed 5 bases at V and 5 bases at J, leaving 8 bases unmatched. This CDR3 is 14 amino acids long. The CDR3 reads CSVPGTGVRETQYF. Here the CDR3 DNA reads TGCAGCGTTCCCGGGACAGGGGTACGGGAGACCCAGTACTTC.

This chain joins TRBV20-1 and TRBJ1-3; no clear D. V shed 4 bases and J shed 3 bases, with 19 bases lying between them. Germline V gene sequence: CDR1 DFQATT, CDR2 SNEGSKA (reference sequence). This CDR3 is built from 16 residues. Here the CDR3 reads CSATGQDSKGGNTIYF. The CDR3 DNA is TGCAGTGCTACAGGCCAAGACTCTAAAGGTGGAAACACCATATATTTT.

This clonotype was seen many times. The V and J genes are TRBV7-2 and TRBJ2-1; the D gene is possibly TRBD2 (6 bases). Trimming shortened V by 6 bases and J by 0 bases, and 9 bases separated the two germline ends. The length of the CDR3 is 14 residues. The V gene's germline CDR1 is SGHTA and CDR2 FQGNSA. CDR3 loop: CASREGRSYNEQFF. The CDR3 region has the DNA TGTGCCAGCAGGGAGGGCCGCTCCTACAATGAGCAGTTCTTC.

Here the CDR3 reads CASSQPREVVDEQYF. CDR3 sequence (DNA): TGTGCCAGCAGCCAACCCCGAGAGGTCGTGGATGAGCAGTACTTC. This chain uses TRBV3-1 with TRBJ2-7; D unresolved. Germline V lookup: CDR1 LGHDT, CDR2 YNNKEL (reference sequence). Trimming left V 2 bases short and J 7 bases short, with 18 bases between. The CDR3 sequence is 15 residues long.

Concerning this clonotype: One end of the junction is discordant with germline, which a read error may explain. The V and J genes are TRBV28 and TRBJ2-3, with D perhaps TRBD2 (6 bases). The CDR3 runs 17 residues. The V gene's germline CDR1 is MDHEN and CDR2 SYDVKM. In DNA form, the CDR3 reads TGTGTCAGCAGTCCTCTTTATGGGCTAGCGTTTGAAGATACGCAGTATTTT. Translated: CVSSPLYGLAFEDTQYF.

V gene TRBV5-5 combines with J gene TRBJ2-5; TRBD2 aligns across 13 bases. The better agreement between TRBJ2-1 and the DNA end casts doubt on the J call. This CDR3 has 16 amino acids. The germline V gene has CDR1 SGHKS and CDR2 YYEKEE (reference sequence). The CDR3 sequence is CASSSVTSGRANEQFF. CDR3 sequence (DNA): TGTGCCAGCAGCTCCGTAACTAGCGGGAGGGCCAATGAGCAGTTCTTC.

In its sample, this clonotype was seen a few times. The chain uses TRBV28 and TRBJ2-1, with a weak D call TRBD2 (5 bases). The J call may be faulty, since TRBJ2-7 better matches the DNA end. The CDR3 covers 13 residues. CDR1 and CDR2 from the germline V gene are MDHEN and SYDVKM. The CDR3 spells CASSVGGSSEQYF. DNA for the CDR3: TGTGCCAGCAGTGTTGGAGGTTCTAGCGAGCAGTACTTC.

This clonotype was found a few times. The genes are TRBV6-5 and TRBJ1-4; maybe TRBD1 (6 bases). CDR1 and CDR2 (germline): MNHEY, SVGAGI. The CDR3 length is 14 residues. V gave up 7 bases and J gave up 3 bases, with 12 bases separating them. The DNA for the CDR3 is TGTGCCAGCAACACAGGGAGAGCTAATGAAAAACTGTTTTTT. As protein: CASNTGRANEKLFF.

The chain recombines TRBV12-3 or TRBV12-4 with TRBJ1-6, with unresolved D. Trimming left V 3 bases short and J 9 bases short, with 6 bases between. This CDR3 contains 12 residues. This CDR3 reads CASSFWGSPLHF. Written as DNA, the CDR3 is TGTGCCAGCAGTTTCTGGGGTTCACCCCTCCACTTT.

The chain uses TRBV12-3 or TRBV12-4 and TRBJ2-7; 8 bases map to TRBD1. This CDR3 is built from 15 residues. V lost 2 bases to trimming and J lost 6 bases; unmatched junction nucleotides: 9. The CDR3 bases are TGTGCCAGCAGTTTAAGGTCAGGGGGCAGCGCCGAGCAGTACTTC. This translates into CASSLRSGGSAEQYF.

As for this clonotype: A much bigger clone sits one base away, suggesting this may be a read error. The chain recombines TRBV7-9 with TRBJ2-6; D not resolved. The CDR3 is 15 amino acids. The germline gives CDR1 SEHNR, CDR2 FQNEAQ (reference sequence). V shed 3 bases and J shed 2 bases, with 8 bases lying between them. The CDR3 DNA sequence: TGTGCCAGCAGCTTGCCTCTAACTGGGGCCAACGTCCTGACTTTC. The encoded protein is CASSLPLTGANVLTF.